The clone carrying this TCR beta chain appeared a few times. This entry is derived from a study of blood T cell repertoires in COVID-19. Produced via immunoSEQ multiplex PCR; TCRdb's table is partial and in-frame only. The profile covers under 200,000 clones, with 80% to 90% appearing a single time and about 15% taken by the ten largest. This CDR3 is built from 15 residues. Germline V CDR1 and CDR2: LGHDT, YNNKEL (reference sequence). J lost 5 bases, V lost 5 bases, and 9 bases had no gene match. The chain combines TRBV3-1 (or the pseudogene TRBV3-2) with TRBJ2-1; TRBD1 matches 7 bases. This TCR derives from a man aged 30-40 years with active or convalescent COVID-19. Sequenced input: peripheral blood. The CDR3 spells CASSYSGQINNEQFF. In DNA form, the CDR3 reads TGTGCCAGCAGCTACTCGGGACAGATTAACAATGAGCAGTTCTTC.